This T cell receptor beta chain was retrieved from a study of shared clonotypes between healthy human individuals. Overall study context: A donor's plate count was three for CD4 naive and three for CD4 memory; CD8 naive had two and CD8 memory one. Whole-study findings and limits: Only blood was sampled, and tissue TCR repertoires likely differ from blood ones.

Authors' methods: ImmunoSEQ output held junction-only sequences without quality scores, so filtering differed. Method: immunoSEQ multiplex PCR; TCRdb's copy keeps in-frame clones and lacks some. The V and J calls and clone size come from that table; D and trimming were worked out from the DNA. The sample shows 640,000 or so clones, around 72% of them seen only once. V shed 5 bases and J shed 6 bases, with 10 bases lying between them. The germline V gene encodes CDR1 SEHNR and CDR2 FQNEAQ (reference sequence). The CDR3 loop spans 13 amino acids. This clone appeared a few times. The antigen is undetermined.

The sequencing sample was made of memory CD4+ T cells sorted from blood. Subset of the sample: CD45RA-negative fraction. The TCR was taken from a woman in her 30s in good health. This chain joins TRBV7-9 and TRBJ1-4; D is undetermined. CDR3 in amino acids: CASSRRIDEKLFF. In DNA form, the CDR3 reads TGTGCCAGCAGCCGTAGGATAGATGAAAAACTGTTTTTT.